Each of the 29 T cell receptor beta chains below was sequenced from the same sample in a study of blood T cell repertoires in COVID-19. Clones were read by immunoSEQ multiplex PCR, and TCRdb kept only the in-frame ones, dropping some. Among over 85,000 clones, more than 70% were seen once, and the ten largest hold roughly 3.3%. The sequencing sample was made of peripheral blood. All receptors derive from a woman in her forties or fifties with acute or convalescent COVID-19.

The chain carries TRBV2 and TRBJ1-4, with D unclear. The CDR3 consists of 12 residues. Germline V CDR1 and CDR2: SNHLY, FYNNEI. With 6 bases removed from V and 3 bases from J, the gap between germline ends came to 5 bases. CDR3 protein: CASRQSNEKLFF. CDR3 sequence (DNA): TGTGCCAGCAGGCAGTCTAATGAAAAACTGTTTTTT.

The genes are TRBV14 and TRBJ2-5; possible D gene TRBD1, 6 bases. This CDR3 comprises 16 residues. V was trimmed by 4 bases and J by 2 bases, leaving 17 bases between them. Germline lookup yields CDR1 SGHDN and CDR2 FVKESK. Written as DNA, the CDR3 is TGTGCCAGCAGCCCTTTTTCGGGACAAGTGCAAGAGACCCAGTACTTC. This sequence encodes CASSPFSGQVQETQYF.

The chain combines TRBV30 with TRBJ2-7, with 8 nucleotides matching TRBD2. The V gene's germline CDR1 is GTSNPN and CDR2 SVGIG (reference sequence). The V gene end was trimmed by 3 bases and the J gene end by 6 bases; junction bases not matched to a gene: 10. The CDR3 loop spans 14 amino acids. This CDR3 is CAWRPGGGRIEQYF. The CDR3 DNA sequence: TGTGCCTGGAGACCTGGGGGCGGGAGGATCGAGCAGTACTTC.

This clone was observed once. This chain uses TRBV7-2 with TRBJ1-3, with 8 nucleotides matching TRBD1. This CDR3 is built from 18 residues. The V gene's germline CDR1 is SGHTA and CDR2 FQGNSA. Trimming cost V 4 bases and J 0 bases; bases outside gene matches: 11. The CDR3 loop is CASSYRTGKTISGNTIYF. The DNA for the CDR3 is TGTGCCAGCAGCTATCGGACAGGGAAGACAATCTCTGGAAACACCATATATTTT.

The table lists this clone with a count of one. The chain carries TRBV5-1 and TRBJ2-5; 8 nucleotides agree with TRBD2. The CDR3 spans 16 residues. V was pared by 4 bases and J by 1 base, with 9 bases of the junction left unmatched. Germline V gene data show CDR1 as SGHRS and CDR2 as YFSETQ. CDR3 sequence reads: CASSPGLGFFQETQYF. For the CDR3, the DNA is TGCGCCAGCAGCCCGGGACTAGGGTTCTTCCAAGAGACCCAGTACTTC.

In its sample, this clone was seen once. This chain connects TRBV27 to TRBJ1-1; 8 bases fit TRBD1. The CDR3 is made up of 14 amino acids. Germline CDR1 and CDR2: MNHEY and SMNVEV (reference sequence). V trimming: 4 bases; J trimming: 1 base; junction bases outside the gene matches: 2. CDR3: CASSSGGPNTEAFF. As DNA, the CDR3 is TGTGCCAGCAGTTCAGGGGGCCCGAACACTGAAGCTTTCTTT.

The gene calls are TRBV15 and TRBJ2-1; TRBD2 aligns across 7 bases. This CDR3 is built from 14 residues. The germline CDR1 and CDR2 sequences are LNHNV and YYDKDF (reference sequence). CDR3 region: CSSRVGGNYNEQFF. For the CDR3, the DNA is TGTAGCAGTCGGGTGGGAGGGAACTACAATGAGCAGTTCTTC.

This clone came up once. The J gene is TRBJ2-7, the V gene TRBV25-1; TRBD2 matches 9 bases. The trim removed 6 bases at V and 6 bases at J, leaving 6 bases unmatched. Looked up from germline, CDR1 is MGHDK and CDR2 is SYGVNS. The CDR3 extends over 13 amino acids. Here the CDR3 reads CASRLAGALEQYF. The CDR3 DNA sequence: TGTGCCAGCAGGTTAGCGGGAGCTCTCGAGCAGTACTTC.

The chain recombines TRBV5-1 with TRBJ2-6; D is ambiguous. Trimming removed 4 bases from V and 0 bases from J, with 20 bases in between. Germline loops: CDR1 SGHRS, CDR2 YFSETQ. The length of the CDR3 is 19 residues. The CDR3: CASSPQKIAARSGANVLTF. The DNA of the CDR3 is TGCGCCAGCAGCCCCCAGAAGATTGCGGCGCGCTCTGGGGCCAACGTCCTGACTTTC.

The CDR3 DNA reads TGTGCCAGCAGCTTAGTGGCCCTGAACACTGAAGCTTTCTTT. Translated, it gives CASSLVALNTEAFF. The V call is TRBV7-2, the J call TRBJ1-1, with D unresolved. Germline CDR1 and CDR2: SGHTA and FQGNSA. The CDR3 has 14 amino acids. The V end was cut by 1 base, the J end by 0 bases, with 6 bases between.

The rearrangement uses TRBV6-5 and TRBJ1-5; 7 nucleotides align to TRBD1. V shed 5 bases, J shed 2 bases, and the junction held 0 bases outside the gene matches. The germline CDR1 and CDR2 sequences are MNHEY and SVGAGI. CDR3 length equals 13 residues. The CDR3 region has the DNA TGTGCCAGCAGTACAGGGGGCAATCAGCCCCAGCATTTT. It codes for CASSTGGNQPQHF.

This chain links TRBV6-5 with TRBJ2-7; 11 bases match TRBD2. The CDR3 has 15 residues. The germline gives CDR1 MNHEY, CDR2 SVGAGI. Germline trimming cut 6 bases from V and 0 bases from J; bases unmatched to any gene: 4. As DNA, the CDR3 is TGTGCCAGCAGGAGGGGACTAGCGGACTCCTACGAGCAGTACTTC. Encoded protein: CASRRGLADSYEQYF.

The chain uses TRBV12-5 and TRBJ1-1; TRBD1 matches at 8 bases. From germline, CDR1 is LGHNT and CDR2 FRNRAP. Unmatched junction bases numbered 1, after V lost 6 bases and J lost 1 base. This CDR3 region has 13 residues. CDR3 in amino acids: CASGGTGNTEAFF. The DNA of the CDR3 is TGTGCTAGTGGGGGGACAGGGAACACTGAAGCTTTCTTT.

This chain links TRBV5-1 with TRBJ1-1, with D possibly TRBD1 on 6 matching bases. V was pared by 5 bases and J by 4 bases, with 12 bases between. Germline assignment: CDR1 SGHRS and CDR2 YFSETQ. The CDR3 contains 13 residues. DNA of the CDR3: TGCGCCAGCAGTTCATCCAGGGGCACTGAAGCTTTCTTT. It specifies CASSSSRGTEAFF.

This rearrangement joins TRBV7-2 to TRBJ2-3; TRBD2 agrees at 8 bases. This CDR3 comprises 16 residues. Germline-derived CDR1 and CDR2 are SGHTA and FQGNSA. With V trimmed by 1 base and J by 7 bases, 10 bases remained unmatched. CDR3 region: CASSLGSGVTSHTQYF. The DNA of the CDR3 is TGTGCCAGCAGCTTAGGTAGCGGGGTAACATCCCATACGCAGTATTTT.

CDR3 amino acids: CASSIGSGSSYEQYF. CDR3 bases: TGTGCCAGTAGTATTGGGTCCGGGAGCTCCTACGAGCAGTACTTC. The rearrangement joins TRBV19 to TRBJ2-7; perhaps TRBD2 as D (6 bases). The CDR3 loop spans 15 amino acids. The germline V gene has CDR1 LNHDA and CDR2 SQIVND (reference sequence). Trimming took off 3 bases at V and 0 bases at J, with 12 bases between the two ends.

The chain recombines TRBV3-1 (or the pseudogene TRBV3-2) with TRBJ2-7, with no clear D. This CDR3 comprises 14 residues. V was cut by 1 base and J by 3 bases, with 10 bases left in between. Germline V gene data show CDR1 as LGHDT and CDR2 as YNNKEL (reference sequence). The CDR3: CASSQGAILYEQYF. CDR3 DNA: TGTGCCAGCAGCCAAGGGGCGATACTCTACGAGCAGTACTTC.

The J gene is TRBJ1-1, the V gene TRBV13; TRBD1 aligns across 8 bases. The CDR3 extends over 14 amino acids. CDR1 is PRHDT and CDR2 is FYEKMQ in the germline V gene (reference sequence). J was trimmed by 8 bases and V by 4 bases; bases with no gene match: 9. CDR3 sequence: CASSSRTGRIEAFF. CDR3 in DNA: TGTGCCAGCAGCTCCCGGACAGGGAGGATCGAAGCTTTCTTT.

This chain uses TRBV3-1 (or the pseudogene TRBV3-2) with TRBJ1-5; D is possibly TRBD1 (5 bases). V shed 4 bases and J shed 1 base, with 11 bases lying between them. CDR3 length: 15 amino acids. Germline-derived CDR1 and CDR2 are LGHDT and YNNKEL (reference sequence). The CDR3 loop is CASSLKGASNQPQHF. DNA of the CDR3: TGTGCCAGCAGCCTCAAAGGGGCGAGCAATCAGCCCCAGCATTTT.

The genes are TRBV9 and TRBJ2-3, with 10 bases fitting TRBD2. CDR1 is SGDLS and CDR2 is YYNGEE in the germline V gene. The CDR3 is made up of 15 amino acids. The V and J ends lost 5 bases and 5 bases, in that order; junction bases with no gene match: 8. The CDR3 spells CASSASGRAGDTQYF. The CDR3, as DNA: TGTGCCAGCAGTGCGAGCGGGAGGGCCGGAGATACGCAGTATTTT.

Of note for this clone: A junction end diverges from the germline sequence, so it may reflect a read error. The rearrangement joins TRBV24-1 to TRBJ2-7; D is undetermined. Looked up from germline, CDR1 is KGHDR and CDR2 is SFDVKD. The CDR3 is 13 residues long. The CDR3 DNA reads as TGTGCCACCAGTGATGCCCACTCCAACGAGCAGTACTTC. Translated: CATSDAHSNEQYF.

This chain uses TRBV27 with TRBJ1-2; tentative D call: TRBD1 (6 bases). The ends were cut back, 5 bases at V and 7 bases at J, with 29 bases in the middle. Germline V CDR1 and CDR2: MNHEY, SMNVEV (reference sequence). This CDR3 has 18 residues. CDR3 DNA: TGTGCCAGCAGTCCGCTCAGACAGGTAGATTTGTCAGCTGGTGGCTACACCTTC. Its translation: CASSPLRQVDLSAGGYTF.

This rearrangement joins TRBV19 to TRBJ1-1, with TRBD1 matching 8 bases. J lost 4 bases, V lost 10 bases, and 14 bases had no gene match. The CDR3 spans 15 residues. In germline, CDR1 is LNHDA, CDR2 SQIVND (reference sequence). Here the CDR3 reads CATEGGQAGGTEAFF. DNA for the CDR3: TGTGCCACTGAGGGGGGACAGGCCGGGGGCACTGAAGCTTTCTTT.

V gene TRBV15 combines with J gene TRBJ2-7; 8 positions agree with TRBD2. CDR1 is LNHNV and CDR2 is YYDKDF in the germline V gene (reference sequence). CDR3 length: 16 amino acids. V dropped 1 base and J dropped 4; count of bases not matched to a gene: 9. In nucleotides, the CDR3 is TGTGCCACCAGCAGAGGCGCAGCGGGAGTCATTTACGAGCAGTACTTC. It is translated as CATSRGAAGVIYEQYF.

The chain has TRBV19 and TRBJ2-1; a possible D gene is TRBD2 (5 bases). Trimming took off 10 bases at V and 3 bases at J, with 13 bases between the two ends. Germline V CDR1 and CDR2: LNHDA, SQIVND (reference sequence). The CDR3 spans 13 residues. The CDR3: CATSGISYNEQFF. The DNA of the CDR3 is TGTGCCACCTCGGGGATAAGCTACAATGAGCAGTTCTTC.

V gene TRBV5-5 combines with J gene TRBJ2-1; weak D call: TRBD2 (5 bases). The CDR3 is made up of 19 amino acids. V lost 5 bases and J lost 0, with 24 bases in between. Germline V lookup: CDR1 SGHKS, CDR2 YYEKEE (reference sequence). Here the CDR3 DNA reads TGTGCCAGCAGAGCTCGATGGGAGTCCGCGGCAGGCTCCTACAATGAGCAGTTCTTC. It codes for CASRARWESAAGSYNEQFF. Using reference TRBV5-5 and TRBJ2-1 for the parts outside the CDR3, the full variable domain is DAGVTQSPTHLIKTRGQQVTLRCSPISGHKSVSWYQQVLGQGPQFIFQYYEKEERGRGNFPDRFSARQFPNYSSELNVNALLLGDSALYLCASRARWESAAGSYNEQFFGPGTRLTVL.

V is TRBV3-1 (or the pseudogene TRBV3-2) and J is TRBJ2-4; perhaps TRBD1 as D (6 bases). Germline V gene data show CDR1 as LGHDT and CDR2 as YNNKEL (reference sequence). CDR3 size: 13 residues. Trimming removed 3 bases at V and 7 bases at J, with 10 bases between. The CDR3 sequence: CASSQGARNIQYF. The CDR3 DNA reads TGTGCCAGCAGCCAGGGGGCGCGGAACATTCAGTACTTC.

The chain employs TRBV3-1 (or the pseudogene TRBV3-2) and TRBJ2-7; 9 bases match TRBD1. Trimming cost V 4 bases and J 6 bases; bases outside gene matches: 7. The length of the CDR3 is 14 residues. The germline CDR1 and CDR2 sequences are LGHDT and YNNKEL (reference sequence). The CDR3 DNA follows: TGTGCCAGCAGCCGGACAGGGGAGAGACGCGAGCAGTACTTC. Its protein is CASSRTGERREQYF.

The gene calls are TRBV5-8 and TRBJ1-1; no reliable D call. Germline lookup yields CDR1 SGHTS and CDR2 YDEGEE. The CDR3 is 11 amino acids. V lost 7 bases and J 11 bases, leaving 15 bases between the germline ends. CDR3 loop: CASSRRGEAFF. The CDR3 bases are TGTGCCAGCTCCCGCCGGGGTGAGGCTTTCTTT.